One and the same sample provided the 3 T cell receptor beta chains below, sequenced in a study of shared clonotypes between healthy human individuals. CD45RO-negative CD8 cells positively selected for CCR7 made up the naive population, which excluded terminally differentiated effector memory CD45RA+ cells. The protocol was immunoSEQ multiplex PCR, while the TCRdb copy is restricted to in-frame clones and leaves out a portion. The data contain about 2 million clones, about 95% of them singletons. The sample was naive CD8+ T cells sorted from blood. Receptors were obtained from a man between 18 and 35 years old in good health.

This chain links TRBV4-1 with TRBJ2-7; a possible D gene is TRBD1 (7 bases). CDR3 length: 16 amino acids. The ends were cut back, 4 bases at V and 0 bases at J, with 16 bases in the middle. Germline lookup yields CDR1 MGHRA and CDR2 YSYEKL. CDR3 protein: CASSPAGQSLSYEQYF. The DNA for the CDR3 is TGCGCCAGCAGCCCGGCGGGACAGTCGCTCTCCTACGAGCAGTACTTC.

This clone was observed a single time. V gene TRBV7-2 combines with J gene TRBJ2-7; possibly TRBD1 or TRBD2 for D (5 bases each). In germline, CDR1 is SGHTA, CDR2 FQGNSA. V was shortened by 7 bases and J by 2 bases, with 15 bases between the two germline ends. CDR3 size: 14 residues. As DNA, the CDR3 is TGTGCCAGCAAGACTATGGGACCGGCCTACGAGCAGTACTTC. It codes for CASKTMGPAYEQYF.

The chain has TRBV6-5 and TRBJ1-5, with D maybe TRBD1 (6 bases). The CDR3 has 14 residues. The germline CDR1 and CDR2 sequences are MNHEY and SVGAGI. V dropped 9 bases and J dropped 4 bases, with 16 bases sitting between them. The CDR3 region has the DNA TGTGCCAGTACAGAAACCCAGGGGAATCAGCCCCAGCATTTT. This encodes CASTETQGNQPQHF.